This T cell receptor beta chain was sequenced for a study of blood T cell repertoires in COVID-19. Original processing notes: Reference gene primers were amplified, and this amplification served to estimate nucleated cell counts. This table comes from immunoSEQ multiplex PCR, and its TCRdb copy is limited to in-frame clones, with some not included. Clone size and V and J calls were adopted from that table, with D and trimming inferred from the DNA. The sample consists of roughly 700,000 clones, more than 80% of them appearing once. With 0 bases clipped from V and 4 bases from J, the junction kept 4 bases outside the gene matches. CDR3 size: 14 residues. Germline lookup yields CDR1 GTSNPN and CDR2 SVGIG (reference sequence).

The source is a young woman with acute or convalescent COVID-19. Sequenced material: peripheral blood. The chain uses TRBV30 and TRBJ1-1; TRBD1 aligns across 8 bases. CDR3 coding DNA: TGTGCCTGGAGTGTCGGACAGGGTTTCACTGAAGCTTTCTTT. It specifies CAWSVGQGFTEAFF.